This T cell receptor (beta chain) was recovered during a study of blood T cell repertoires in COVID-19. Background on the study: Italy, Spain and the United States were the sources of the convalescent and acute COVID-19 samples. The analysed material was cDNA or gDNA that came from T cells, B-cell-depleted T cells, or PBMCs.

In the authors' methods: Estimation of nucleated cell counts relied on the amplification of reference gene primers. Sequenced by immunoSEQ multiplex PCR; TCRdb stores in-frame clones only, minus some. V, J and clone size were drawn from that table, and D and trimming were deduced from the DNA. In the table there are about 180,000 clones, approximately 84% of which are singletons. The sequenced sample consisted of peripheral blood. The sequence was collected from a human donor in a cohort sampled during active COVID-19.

CDR3 nucleotides: TGTGCCAGCAGGGCGACAGGTACCGGCACTGAAGCTTTCTTT. Translated: CASRATGTGTEAFF. This rearrangement joins TRBV2 to TRBJ1-1; weak D call: TRBD1 (6 bases). Germline lookup yields CDR1 SNHLY and CDR2 FYNNEI. The CDR3 covers 14 residues. The V and J ends lost 6 bases and 4 bases respectively, with 15 bases between them.